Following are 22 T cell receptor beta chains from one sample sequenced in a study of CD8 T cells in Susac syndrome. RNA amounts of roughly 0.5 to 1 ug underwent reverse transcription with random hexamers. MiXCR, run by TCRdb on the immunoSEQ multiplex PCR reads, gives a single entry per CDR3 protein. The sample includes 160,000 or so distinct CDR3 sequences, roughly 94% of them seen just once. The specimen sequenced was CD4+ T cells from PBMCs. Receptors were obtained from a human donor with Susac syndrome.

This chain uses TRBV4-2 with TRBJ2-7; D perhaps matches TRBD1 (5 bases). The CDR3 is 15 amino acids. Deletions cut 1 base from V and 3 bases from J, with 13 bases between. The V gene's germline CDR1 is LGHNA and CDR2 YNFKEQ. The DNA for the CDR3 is TGTGCCAGCAGCCAAGCCGGTTTCAGGGACTACGAGCAGTACTTC. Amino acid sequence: CASSQAGFRDYEQYF.

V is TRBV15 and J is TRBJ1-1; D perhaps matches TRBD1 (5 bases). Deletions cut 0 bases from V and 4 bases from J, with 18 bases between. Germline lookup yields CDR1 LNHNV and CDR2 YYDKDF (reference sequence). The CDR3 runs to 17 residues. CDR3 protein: CATSRDSFGTGLTEAFF. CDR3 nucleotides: TGTGCCACCAGCAGAGATAGTTTTGGGACGGGACTCACTGAAGCTTTCTTT.

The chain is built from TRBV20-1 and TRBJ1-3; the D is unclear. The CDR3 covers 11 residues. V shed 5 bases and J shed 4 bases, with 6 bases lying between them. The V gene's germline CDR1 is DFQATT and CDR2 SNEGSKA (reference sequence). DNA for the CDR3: TGCAGTGCTCTTGGCGGAAACACCATATATTTT. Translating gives CSALGGNTIYF.

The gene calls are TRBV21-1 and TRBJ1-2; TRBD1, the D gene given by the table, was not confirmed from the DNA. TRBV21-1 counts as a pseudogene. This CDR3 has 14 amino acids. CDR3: CASSKGGRLYGYTF. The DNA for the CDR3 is TGTGCCAGCAGCAAAGGTGGGCGACTCTATGGCTACACCTTC.

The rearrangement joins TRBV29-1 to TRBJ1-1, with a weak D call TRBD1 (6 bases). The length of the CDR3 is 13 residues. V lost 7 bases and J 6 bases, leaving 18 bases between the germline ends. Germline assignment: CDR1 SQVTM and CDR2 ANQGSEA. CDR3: CSGGGQTYPEAFF. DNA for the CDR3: TGCAGCGGGGGGGGACAAACTTACCCTGAAGCTTTCTTT.

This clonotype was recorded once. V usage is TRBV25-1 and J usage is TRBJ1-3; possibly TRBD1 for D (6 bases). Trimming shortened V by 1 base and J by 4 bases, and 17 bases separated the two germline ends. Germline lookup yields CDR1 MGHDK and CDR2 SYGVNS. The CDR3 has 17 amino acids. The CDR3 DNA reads TGTGCCAGCAGTGAATCAAGGGGGATTACGTCGGGAAACACCATATATTTT. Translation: CASSESRGITSGNTIYF.

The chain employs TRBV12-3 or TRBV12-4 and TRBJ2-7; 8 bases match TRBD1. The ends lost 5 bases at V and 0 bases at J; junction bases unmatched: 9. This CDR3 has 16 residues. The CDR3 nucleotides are TGTGCCAGCAGTCCCTTATGGGACAGGTTCTCCTACGAGCAGTACTTC. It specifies CASSPLWDRFSYEQYF.

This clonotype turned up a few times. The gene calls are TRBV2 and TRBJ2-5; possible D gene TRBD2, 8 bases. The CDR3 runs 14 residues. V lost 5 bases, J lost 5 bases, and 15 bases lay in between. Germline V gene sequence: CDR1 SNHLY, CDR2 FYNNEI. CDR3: CASSLGLGGETQYF. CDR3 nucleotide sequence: TGTGCCAGCAGTTTGGGACTAGGGGGCGAGACCCAGTACTTC.

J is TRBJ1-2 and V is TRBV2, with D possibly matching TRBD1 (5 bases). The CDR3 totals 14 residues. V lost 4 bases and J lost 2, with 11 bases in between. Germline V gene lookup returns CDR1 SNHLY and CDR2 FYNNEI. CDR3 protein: CASSGLKGNYGYTF. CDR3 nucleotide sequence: TGTGCCAGCAGTGGCCTTAAGGGGAACTATGGCTACACCTTC.

The CDR3 sequence is CASSQLRPGTGSYGYTF. CDR3 nucleotides: TGTGCCAGCAGCCAATTGAGACCCGGGACAGGGTCCTATGGCTACACCTTC. The V and J genes are TRBV16 and TRBJ1-2, with TRBD1 matching 9 bases. V dropped 1 base and J dropped 4; count of bases not matched to a gene: 10. The length of the CDR3 is 17 residues. CDR1 is KGHSY and CDR2 is FQNENV in the germline V gene.

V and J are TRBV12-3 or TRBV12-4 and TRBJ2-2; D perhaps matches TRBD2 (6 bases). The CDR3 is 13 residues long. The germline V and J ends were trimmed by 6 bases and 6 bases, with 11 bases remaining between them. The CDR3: CASSRLGAGELFF. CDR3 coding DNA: TGTGCCAGCAGCCGACTAGGGGCCGGGGAGCTGTTTTTT.

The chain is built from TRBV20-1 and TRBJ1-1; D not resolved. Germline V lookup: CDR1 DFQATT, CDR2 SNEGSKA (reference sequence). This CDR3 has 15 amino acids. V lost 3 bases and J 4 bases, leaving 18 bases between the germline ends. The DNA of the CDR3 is TGCAGTGCTAGGACGGGTGATTCGGCGGGCACTGAAGCTTTCTTT. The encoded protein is CSARTGDSAGTEAFF.

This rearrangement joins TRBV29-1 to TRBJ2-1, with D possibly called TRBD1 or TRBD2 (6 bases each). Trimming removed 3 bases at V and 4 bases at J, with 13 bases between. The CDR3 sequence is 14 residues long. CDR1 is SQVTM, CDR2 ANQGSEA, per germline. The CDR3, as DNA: TGCAGCGTTGATGGGGGGCTGGGGTACAATGAGCAGTTCTTC. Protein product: CSVDGGLGYNEQFF.

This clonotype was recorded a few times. CDR3 region: CAWRGRVSYEQYF. Here the CDR3 DNA reads TGTGCCTGGAGGGGACGAGTCTCCTACGAGCAGTACTTC. The V call is TRBV30, the J call TRBJ2-7; D may be TRBD1 or TRBD2 (5 bases each). V was shortened by 3 bases and J by 0 bases, with 9 bases between the two germline ends. The CDR3 covers 13 residues. CDR1 is GTSNPN, CDR2 SVGIG, per germline (reference sequence).

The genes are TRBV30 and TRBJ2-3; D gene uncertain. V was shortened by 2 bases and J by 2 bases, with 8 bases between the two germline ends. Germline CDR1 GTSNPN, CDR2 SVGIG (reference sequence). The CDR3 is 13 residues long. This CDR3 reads CAWSRQTTDTQYF. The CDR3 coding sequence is TGTGCCTGGAGTAGGCAGACCACAGATACGCAGTATTTT.

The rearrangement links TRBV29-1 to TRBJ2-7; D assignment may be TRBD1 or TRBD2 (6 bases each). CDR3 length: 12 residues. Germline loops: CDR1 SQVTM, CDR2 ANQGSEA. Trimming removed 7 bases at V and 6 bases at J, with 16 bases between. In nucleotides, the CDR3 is TGCAGCGCCGCGCGGAAGGGGGGCGAGCAGTACTTC. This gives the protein CSAARKGGEQYF.

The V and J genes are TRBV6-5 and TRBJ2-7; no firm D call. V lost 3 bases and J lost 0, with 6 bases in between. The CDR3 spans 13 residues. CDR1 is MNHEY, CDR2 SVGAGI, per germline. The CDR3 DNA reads TGTGCCAGCAGTTATGAGATCTCCTACGAGCAGTACTTC. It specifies CASSYEISYEQYF.

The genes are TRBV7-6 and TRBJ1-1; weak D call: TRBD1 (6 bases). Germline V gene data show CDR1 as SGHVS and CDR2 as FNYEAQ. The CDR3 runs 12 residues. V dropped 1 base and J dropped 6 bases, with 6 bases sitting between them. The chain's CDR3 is CASSLEGAEAFF. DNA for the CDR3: TGTGCCAGCAGCTTAGAGGGGGCTGAAGCTTTCTTT.

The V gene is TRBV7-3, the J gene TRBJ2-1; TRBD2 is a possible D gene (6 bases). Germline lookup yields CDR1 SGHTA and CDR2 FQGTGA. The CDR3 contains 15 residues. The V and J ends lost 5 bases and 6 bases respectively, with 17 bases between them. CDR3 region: CASSPKTSLTNEQFF. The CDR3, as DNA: TGTGCCAGCAGCCCCAAGACTAGTCTCACCAATGAGCAGTTCTTC.

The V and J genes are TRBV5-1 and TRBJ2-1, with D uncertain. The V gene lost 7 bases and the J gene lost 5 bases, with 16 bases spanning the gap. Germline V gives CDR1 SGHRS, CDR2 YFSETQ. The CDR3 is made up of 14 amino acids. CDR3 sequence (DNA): TGCGCCAGCTCCCGAGGCTTAAGGGACAATGAGCAGTTCTTC. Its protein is CASSRGLRDNEQFF.

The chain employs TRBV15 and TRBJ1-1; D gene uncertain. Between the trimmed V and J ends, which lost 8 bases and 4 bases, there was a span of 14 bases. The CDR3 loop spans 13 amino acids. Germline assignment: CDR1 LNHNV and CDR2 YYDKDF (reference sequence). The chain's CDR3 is CATQSSGVTEAFF. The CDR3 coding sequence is TGTGCCACCCAGTCGTCCGGGGTCACTGAAGCTTTCTTT.

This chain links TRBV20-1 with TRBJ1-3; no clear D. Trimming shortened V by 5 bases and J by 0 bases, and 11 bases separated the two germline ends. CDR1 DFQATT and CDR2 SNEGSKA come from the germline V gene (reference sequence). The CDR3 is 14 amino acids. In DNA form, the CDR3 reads TGCAGTGCTCCGCAGGAGGACTCTGGAAACACCATATATTTT. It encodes CSAPQEDSGNTIYF.